The following is a T cell receptor (beta chain) sequence with its context. The antigen is unknown. This sample was included in a study of shared clonotypes between healthy human individuals. Study background: CD8 memory received one plate per donor, CD8 naive two, CD4 memory three and CD4 naive three. Findings and caveats of the study: Clonotypes which were not shared had lower generation probabilities than clonotypes that all four donors shared. Naive subsets, compared against memory subsets, generally had larger estimated richness values.

The repertoire was sequenced with immunoSEQ multiplex PCR; TCRdb's copy has only in-frame clones and lacks some. Of under 2,000,000 clones in the sample, about 95% were seen once. Naive CD8 populations comprised CD45RO-negative cells positively selected for CCR7, excluding terminally differentiated effector memory CD45RA+ cells. In germline, CDR1 is SGHDT, CDR2 YYEEEE. Trimming stripped 4 bases from V and 12 bases from J, with 22 bases between. The CDR3 is 14 residues long. The clonotype originates from a man aged 18 to 35 in good health. The J gene is TRBJ2-5, the V gene TRBV5-6, with D maybe TRBD2 (6 bases). Sequencing was carried out using naive CD8+ T cells sorted from blood. The CDR3 loop reads CASSDGLFPAVEYF. The CDR3 DNA reads as TGTGCCAGCAGCGATGGACTATTCCCCGCCGTGGAGTACTTC.